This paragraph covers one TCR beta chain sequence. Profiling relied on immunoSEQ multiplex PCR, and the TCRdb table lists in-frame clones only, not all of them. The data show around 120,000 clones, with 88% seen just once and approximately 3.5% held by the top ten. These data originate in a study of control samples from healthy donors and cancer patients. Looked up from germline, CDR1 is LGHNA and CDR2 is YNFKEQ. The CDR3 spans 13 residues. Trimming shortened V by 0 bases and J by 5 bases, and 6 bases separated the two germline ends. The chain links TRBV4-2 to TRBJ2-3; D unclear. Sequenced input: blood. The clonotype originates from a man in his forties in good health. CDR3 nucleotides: TGTGCCAGCAGCCAAGATGGAAGAGATACGCAGTATTTT. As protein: CASSQDGRDTQYF.